The 27 T cell receptor beta chains below come from one sample, sequenced in a study of Graves' ophthalmopathy and Graves' hyperthyroidism. For repertoire sequencing, the TCR beta CDR3 regions were amplified from RNA transcripts. The authors performed first-round RT-PCR with HTBI primers and then a second-round multiplex PCR. Using its own MiXCR run on the multiplex PCR reads, TCRdb lists one record per CDR3 protein. In the table there are 650,000 to 900,000 distinct CDR3 sequences, about 44% of which are singletons. The sequenced sample consisted of peripheral blood. Every receptor here comes from an adult man with Graves' ophthalmopathy.

V is TRBV7-2 and J is TRBJ2-5; TRBD2 might be the D (6 bases). Germline CDR1 reads SGHTA; CDR2 reads FQGNSA. The CDR3 consists of 16 residues. V was cut by 8 bases and J by 7 bases, with 26 bases left in between. The CDR3 DNA is TGTGCCAGCGGATCCCTCCGCGGGCGGGGTGCCGCGACCCAGTACTTC. This gives the protein CASGSLRGRGAATQYF. Supplemented by reference TRBV7-2 and TRBJ2-5, the full variable domain reads GAGVSQSPSNKVTEKGKDVELRCDPISGHTALYWYRQSLGQGLEFLIYFQGNSAPDKSGLPSDRFSAERTGGSVSTLTIQRTQQEDSAVYLCASGSLRGRGAATQYFGPGTRLLVL.

Notes on this clonotype: A much more abundant neighbour one base away suggests this may be a read error. V gene TRBV10-3 combines with J gene TRBJ1-5; D unresolved. CDR1 is ENHRY and CDR2 is SYGVKD in the germline V gene. Trimming left V 4 bases short and J 2 bases short, with 18 bases between. The CDR3 spans 17 residues. CDR3: CAISGSAILVGNQPQHF. DNA for the CDR3: TGTGCCATCAGTGGGTCTGCTATCCTCGTCGGCAATCAGCCCCAGCATTTT.

In this sample, this clonotype turned up a few times. This chain uses TRBV7-9 with TRBJ2-7; 9 bases are shared with TRBD2. Germline values: CDR1 SEHNR, CDR2 FQNEAQ (reference sequence). The CDR3 is 17 residues long. J was trimmed by 1 base and V by 0 bases; bases with no gene match: 7. As DNA, the CDR3 is TGTGCCAGCAGCTTAGCGCAAGCGGGGGGCCTATCCTACGAGCAGTACTTC. Protein sequence: CASSLAQAGGLSYEQYF.

This chain connects TRBV7-4 to TRBJ1-2; 7 positions agree with TRBD1. The J segment lost 5 bases and the V segment lost 10 bases, leaving 7 bases of the junction unmatched. The CDR3 is made up of 12 amino acids. CDR1 and CDR2 (germline): SGHVT, SQSDAQ. The DNA of the CDR3 is TGTGCCACTAAAGGGGACAGTTATGGCTACACCTTC. Translation: CATKGDSYGYTF.

Worth noting for this clonotype: This may be a read error, as it is one base from a much larger clone. This rearrangement joins TRBV11-2 to TRBJ2-5; D not certain. Germline V lookup: CDR1 SGHAT, CDR2 FQNNGV. The CDR3 spans 12 residues. The CDR3 here is CAGSSSQETQYF. CDR3 DNA sequence: TGTGCCGGCAGCTCCTCCCAAGAGACCCAGTACTTC.

V is TRBV19 and J is TRBJ1-5; 8 nucleotides line up with TRBD1. Germline V gene lookup returns CDR1 LNHDA and CDR2 SQIVND (reference sequence). Trimming took 5 bases from V and 2 from J; bases not matched to a gene: 11. The CDR3 loop spans 17 amino acids. The CDR3 nucleotides read TGTGCCAGTAGTGTACGAGACAGGGGCGTCCGCAATCAGCCCCAGCATTTT. It specifies CASSVRDRGVRNQPQHF. Looking up the rest from reference TRBV19 and TRBJ1-5 gives the full variable domain: DGGITQSPKYLFRKEGQNVTLSCEQNLNHDAMYWYRQDPGQGLRLIYYSQIVNDFQKGDIAEGYSVSREKKESFPLTVTSAQKNPTAFYLCASSVRDRGVRNQPQHFGDGTRLSIL.

In this sample, this clonotype turned up many times. V usage is TRBV19 and J usage is TRBJ1-6; a possible D gene is TRBD1 (5 bases). The germline CDR1 and CDR2 sequences are LNHDA and SQIVND (reference sequence). Trimming removed 7 bases at V and 8 bases at J, with 18 bases between. This CDR3 contains 15 residues. CDR3 loop: CASNEMVGGDSPLHF. CDR3 in DNA: TGTGCCAGTAATGAGATGGTGGGAGGGGATTCACCCCTCCACTTT.

This sequence joins TRBV2 and TRBJ2-7; D may be TRBD1 (6 bases). Looked up from germline, CDR1 is SNHLY and CDR2 is FYNNEI. Trimming removed 7 bases from V and 4 bases from J, with 14 bases in between. This CDR3 is 13 amino acids long. CDR3 in amino acids: CASKEGQPYEQYF. CDR3 nucleotides: TGTGCCAGCAAAGAGGGACAACCATACGAGCAGTACTTC.

This clonotype was seen a few times. The chain recombines TRBV20-1 with TRBJ2-7; the D is unclear. Germline V lookup: CDR1 DFQATT, CDR2 SNEGSKA (reference sequence). The length of the CDR3 is 14 residues. V was trimmed by 5 bases and J by 2 bases, leaving 16 bases between them. The CDR3 here is CSAAGPPLAYEQYF. DNA of the CDR3: TGCAGTGCTGCCGGCCCCCCACTGGCCTACGAGCAGTACTTC.

This clonotype has ten or more counts. The chain employs TRBV15 and TRBJ2-7, with D maybe TRBD1 (6 bases). The CDR3 loop spans 16 amino acids. CDR1 is LNHNV, CDR2 YYDKDF, per germline (reference sequence). The ends were cut back, 3 bases at V and 0 bases at J, with 15 bases in the middle. The CDR3 region has the DNA TGTGCCACCAGCAGGGGTACAGGGCTTGGCTCCTACGAGCAGTACTTC. Its translation is CATSRGTGLGSYEQYF. The complete variable domain, with remaining parts taken from reference TRBV15 and TRBJ2-7, reads DAMVIQNPRYQVTQFGKPVTLSCSQTLNHNVMYWYQQKSSQAPKLLFHYYDKDFNNEADTPDNFQSRRPNTSFCFLDIRSPGLGDTAMYLCATSRGTGLGSYEQYFGPGTRLTVT.

This clonotype was counted a few times. The chain uses TRBV7-9 and TRBJ2-5, with D tentatively TRBD2 (5 bases). V was trimmed by 5 bases and J by 2 bases, leaving 18 bases between them. This CDR3 is built from 16 residues. Germline V lookup: CDR1 SEHNR, CDR2 FQNEAQ (reference sequence). The DNA of the CDR3 is TGTGCCAGCAGCCCCCGGAAAACTAGTCTTCAAGAGACCCAGTACTTC. Protein: CASSPRKTSLQETQYF.

There are many counts of this clonotype. The CDR3 loop reads CASSAGTGPSPLHF. The CDR3 DNA reads as TGTGCCAGCAGCGCGGGGACAGGACCTTCACCCCTCCACTTT. This rearrangement joins TRBV9 to TRBJ1-6; TRBD1 agrees at 8 bases. The CDR3 sequence is 14 residues long. V lost 3 bases to trimming and J lost 9 bases; unmatched junction nucleotides: 5. Germline V CDR1 and CDR2: SGDLS, YYNGEE.

V and J are TRBV12-3 or TRBV12-4 and TRBJ2-7, with 7 bases matching TRBD2. V lost 5 bases and J lost 3; bases outside the gene matches: 7. The CDR3 spans 14 residues. The CDR3 DNA reads as TGTGCCAGCAGTGGACTAGTAAGGAGCTACGAGCAGTACTTC. It is translated as CASSGLVRSYEQYF.

The chain is built from TRBV7-8 and TRBJ1-2; no clear D gene. CDR1 and CDR2 from the germline V gene are SGHVS and FQNEAQ. The CDR3 sequence is 16 residues long. Trimming left V 5 bases short and J 3 bases short, with 19 bases between. The CDR3 protein is CASSQAQYFRDYGYTF. CDR3 nucleotide sequence: TGTGCCAGCAGCCAAGCACAATACTTTCGGGACTATGGCTACACCTTC.

This chain joins TRBV9 and TRBJ1-3, with TRBD1 matching 7 bases. This CDR3 is 16 amino acids long. Germline CDR1 reads SGDLS; CDR2 reads YYNGEE. The trim removed 4 bases at V and 8 bases at J, leaving 15 bases unmatched. The CDR3 here is CASSRGQTNYGYTIYF. The CDR3 region has the DNA TGTGCCAGCAGCAGGGGACAGACTAACTATGGCTACACCATATATTTT.

The chain joins TRBV7-9 to TRBJ2-5; no definite D call. Germline lookup yields CDR1 SEHNR and CDR2 FQNEAQ (reference sequence). CDR3 length: 13 residues. Trimming removed 3 bases at V and 5 bases at J, with 10 bases between. The chain's CDR3 is CASSLGISETQYF. The CDR3, as DNA: TGTGCCAGCAGCTTGGGTATATCGGAGACCCAGTACTTC.

Worth noting for this clonotype: It may be a read error: a sequence one base away is much more abundant. V gene TRBV7-9 combines with J gene TRBJ1-6, with TRBD1 matching over 8 bases. This CDR3 region has 16 residues. After removal of 8 bases from V and 7 bases from J, the junction contained 13 bases not matched to a gene. Germline V lookup: CDR1 SEHNR, CDR2 FQNEAQ (reference sequence). In DNA form, the CDR3 reads TGTGCCAGCGGCTCCGGACAGGGTTACAGGAATTCACCCCTCCACTTT. Residues: CASGSGQGYRNSPLHF.

In this sample, this clonotype turned up a few times. This may arise from a read error, as a much more abundant clone is one base away. J is TRBJ2-7 and V is TRBV11-2; D unresolved. From germline, CDR1 is SGHAT and CDR2 FQNNGV. V was shortened by 5 bases and J by 3 bases, with 2 bases between the two germline ends. The CDR3 is 10 amino acids. The CDR3 sequence is CASSIYEQYF. DNA of the CDR3: TGTGCCAGCAGCATCTACGAGCAGTACTTC. Using reference TRBV11-2 and TRBJ2-7 for the parts outside the CDR3, the full variable domain is EAGVAQSPRYKIIEKRQSVAFWCNPISGHATLYWYQQILGQGPKLLIQFQNNGVVDDSQLPKDRFSAERLKGVDSTLKIQPAKLEDSAVYLCASSIYEQYFGPGTRLTVT.

This clonotype was seen ten or more times. The chain is built from TRBV2 and TRBJ1-5; tentatively, D is TRBD1 (6 bases). Germline CDR1 SNHLY, CDR2 FYNNEI. Trimming cost V 1 base and J 11 bases, with 18 bases left between them. The CDR3 spans 15 residues. The CDR3 spells CASSEGRGAGRTQHF. The CDR3 DNA follows: TGTGCCAGCAGTGAAGGCAGGGGCGCGGGGAGGACCCAGCATTTT.

Ten or more counts support this clonotype. The rearrangement links TRBV9 to TRBJ1-2; the D gene is possibly TRBD1 (6 bases). This CDR3 is built from 12 residues. Trimming pared 3 bases from V and 4 bases from J, leaving 7 bases between. CDR1 SGDLS and CDR2 YYNGEE come from the germline V gene. CDR3 region: CASSGDIYGYTF. The DNA for the CDR3 is TGTGCCAGCAGCGGGGACATCTATGGCTACACCTTC. The complete variable domain, with remaining parts taken from reference TRBV9 and TRBJ1-2, reads DSGVTQTPKHLITATGQRVTLRCSPRSGDLSVYWYQQSLDQGLQFLIQYYNGEERAKGNILERFSAQQFPDLHSELNLSSLELGDSALYFCASSGDIYGYTFGSGTRLTVV.

The chain is built from TRBV19 and TRBJ1-5; D gene ambiguous. In germline, CDR1 is LNHDA, CDR2 SQIVND (reference sequence). There are 15 residues in the CDR3. Trimming shortened V by 6 bases and J by 0 bases, and 12 bases separated the two germline ends. In DNA form, the CDR3 reads TGTGCCAGTAGGCTCCCGGGTGATAGCAATCAGCCCCAGCATTTT. It is translated as CASRLPGDSNQPQHF.

The sample holds one count of this clonotype. Being one base from a much bigger clone, this may be a read error. The conserved final phenylalanine or tryptophan is absent from the CDR3, which likely points to a read error. CDR3 loop: CASQRRGNTEAFV. CDR3 sequence (DNA): TGTGCCAGCCAAAGGCGGGGGAACACTGAAGCTTTCGTT. The V and J genes are TRBV11-2 and TRBJ1-1; D unclear. The V end was cut by 8 bases, the J end by 1 base, with 11 bases between. Germline-derived CDR1 and CDR2 are SGHAT and FQNNGV. The CDR3 runs 13 residues.

The chain links TRBV7-9 to TRBJ2-5; D gene uncertain. Germline CDR1 SEHNR, CDR2 FQNEAQ (reference sequence). The V gene lost 5 bases and the J gene lost 4 bases, with 14 bases spanning the gap. The CDR3 runs 14 residues. The CDR3 nucleotides read TGTGCCAGCAGCCATGGAGTAGGTGGAGAGACCCAGTACTTC. Translated: CASSHGVGGETQYF.

In regard to this clonotype: A much larger clonotype is one base distant, so this may be a read error. V gene TRBV19 combines with J gene TRBJ1-1; D is uncertain. The CDR3 has 13 residues. Germline CDR1 is LNHDA and CDR2 is SQIVND (reference sequence). The CDR3 loop reads CAGSIQAVTEAFF. The CDR3 bases are TGTGCCGGTAGTATCCAGGCGGTGACTGAAGCTTTCTTT.

This clonotype was detected ten times or more. The junction and the germline gene differ at one end; a read error may be behind it. The rearrangement uses TRBV2 and TRBJ2-7; either TRBD1 or TRBD2 may supply D (5 bases each). The CDR3 is 11 residues long. Germline-derived CDR1 and CDR2 are SNHLY and FYNNEI. CDR3 coding DNA: TGTGCCAGCAGTGTAACGGGACGGAGATTCTTC. It yields the protein CASSVTGRRFF.

Comment on this clonotype: One end of the junction is discordant with germline, which a read error may explain. The rearrangement joins TRBV7-2 to TRBJ1-2; 7 bases are a match to TRBD1. The CDR3 has 14 amino acids. CDR1 is SGHTA, CDR2 FQGNSA, per germline. CDR3 region: CVSSWVDRDYGYTF. CDR3 nucleotide sequence: TGTGTCAGCAGCTGGGTCGACAGGGACTATGGCTACACCTTC. Drawing the rest from reference TRBV7-2 and TRBJ1-2, the complete variable domain is GAGVSQSPSNKVTEKGKDVELRCDPISGHTALYWYRQSLGQGLEFLIYFQGNSAPDKSGLPSDRFSAERTGGSVSTLTIQRTQQEDSAVYLCVSSWVDRDYGYTFGSGTRLTVV.

This chain uses TRBV2 with TRBJ2-3; the D gene is possibly TRBD1 (6 bases). The CDR3 extends over 16 amino acids. Germline V lookup: CDR1 SNHLY, CDR2 FYNNEI. The V end lost 2 bases, the J end lost 2 bases, and 14 bases lay between the germline ends. CDR3 protein: CASSEPQGSLTDTQYF. Here the CDR3 DNA reads TGTGCCAGCAGTGAACCCCAGGGGAGTCTCACAGATACGCAGTATTTT. Full variable domain (remainder filled in from reference TRBV2 and TRBJ2-3): EPEVTQTPSHQVTQMGQEVILRCVPISNHLYFYWYRQILGQKVEFLVSFYNNEISEKSEIFDDQFSVERPDGSNFTLKIRSTKLEDSAMYFCASSEPQGSLTDTQYFGPGTRLTVL.